The TCR beta chain described here comes from a study of cytomegalovirus exposure and HLA in healthy donors. For the study at large: The study's early data release held some 85 million unique TCRs from HLA-typed donors. Study-level results: Analysis was performed later, and it showed HLA-associated TCR beta chains to be more clonally expanded than equally common others. The study flagged about 150 TCR beta chains as cytomegalovirus-associated. A prior analysis recorded that most TCR beta V segments were productive about 87% or about 30% of the time.

This clone was detected only once. Antigen specificity is unknown. PCR amplification relied on 60 Vbeta primers (plus 13 Jbeta primers). The method was immunoSEQ multiplex PCR; TCRdb's version includes in-frame clones alone and lacks a portion of them. The sample shows around 160,000 clones, roughly 77% of them seen only once. The material sequenced was PBMCs. The sequence was collected from a middle-aged woman in good health and CMV-seropositive.

In nucleotides, the CDR3 is TGTGCCAGCAGCTCCGGGACAGCCTCCTACGAGCAGTACTTC. It is translated as CASSSGTASYEQYF. The rearrangement joins TRBV6-6 to TRBJ2-7, with TRBD1 matching over 7 bases. The CDR3 spans 14 residues. The V segment lost 6 bases and the J segment 0 bases; nucleotides outside the gene matches: 5. Germline CDR1 MNHNY, CDR2 SVGAGI (reference sequence).